What follows are 13 T cell receptor beta chains derived from one specimen sequenced in a study of T cell responses to AZD1222 COVID-19 vaccine (dated by TCRdb to the early 2020s). Libraries came from the immunoSEQ multiplex PCR assay. This is the immuneACCESS table as TCRdb keeps it, with only in-frame sequences that have V and J called. A part of the clones is gone; compared with another copy, unresolved V genes explain less than half, and the rest is unexplained. Within this sample are some 160,000 clones, with about 91% of them counted one time only. The biggest ten clones account for 4.4% of the sample. Per the publication, the time point label means: baseline before first vaccination. Sequencing used peripheral blood, obtained on day 0 of AZD1222 vaccination. The receptors stem from an adult in good health.

This clone was counted once. CDR3 sequence: CSASLVVGYTF. CDR3 bases: TGCAGTGCTAGCTTGGTGGTTGGCTACACCTTC. The J gene is TRBJ1-2, the V gene TRBV20-1, with D unresolved. CDR1 DFQATT and CDR2 SNEGSKA come from the germline V gene (reference sequence). CDR3 length: 11 residues. The V gene lost 3 bases and the J gene lost 7 bases, with 9 bases spanning the gap.

This chain uses TRBV7-8 with TRBJ2-5, with D possibly being TRBD1 or TRBD2 (5 bases each). The germline V gene encodes CDR1 SGHVS and CDR2 FQNEAQ. The CDR3 contains 15 residues. The V end lost 1 base, the J end lost 5 bases, and 14 bases lay between the germline ends. The CDR3 loop reads CASSLEGTEWETQYF. The CDR3 bases are TGTGCCAGCAGCTTAGAAGGGACGGAATGGGAGACCCAGTACTTC.

The V gene is TRBV19, the J gene TRBJ2-7; 8 bases are a match to TRBD1. The length of the CDR3 is 15 residues. Germline CDR1 and CDR2: LNHDA and SQIVND (reference sequence). J gave up 3 bases and V 3 bases, and 7 bases lay outside the gene matches. The CDR3 is CASSMGQDTLYEQYF. The CDR3 DNA sequence: TGTGCCAGTAGTATGGGACAGGACACCCTCTACGAGCAGTACTTC.

V and J are TRBV2 and TRBJ1-2; D is unresolved. V shed 10 bases and J shed 7 bases, with 13 bases lying between them. Germline CDR1 is SNHLY and CDR2 is FYNNEI. The CDR3 is 11 residues long. The CDR3 loop reads CAITSSGGYTF. The DNA of the CDR3 is TGTGCCATTACTTCTTCGGGTGGCTACACCTTC. Variable domain in full (rest from reference TRBV2 and TRBJ1-2): EPEVTQTPSHQVTQMGQEVILRCVPISNHLYFYWYRQILGQKVEFLVSFYNNEISEKSEIFDDQFSVERPDGSNFTLKIRSTKLEDSAMYFCAITSSGGYTFGSGTRLTVV.

This clone was observed a handful of times. The rearrangement uses TRBV5-5 and TRBJ2-7; 9 nucleotides align to TRBD2. Trimming took 1 base from V and 8 from J; bases not matched to a gene: 4. This CDR3 contains 13 residues. CDR1 is SGHKS and CDR2 is YYEKEE in the germline V gene (reference sequence). The CDR3 region is CASSLIAGAQQYF. The CDR3 DNA follows: TGTGCCAGCAGCTTGATAGCGGGAGCTCAGCAGTACTTC.

The chain links TRBV7-2 to TRBJ2-5, with D unresolved. This CDR3 contains 15 residues. Trimming took 1 base from V and 0 from J, leaving 9 bases between them. CDR1 SGHTA and CDR2 FQGNSA come from the germline V gene. This chain's CDR3 is CASSLGTWYQETQYF. DNA of the CDR3: TGTGCCAGCAGCTTAGGGACCTGGTACCAAGAGACCCAGTACTTC.

The V gene is TRBV11-3, the J gene TRBJ2-3; 8 bases are shared with TRBD2. V dropped 5 bases and J dropped 4; count of bases not matched to a gene: 8. The length of the CDR3 is 15 residues. CDR1 is SGHNT, CDR2 YENEEA, per germline. Here the CDR3 DNA reads TGTGCCAGCAGCCCCAGGGGACTAGACGCAGATACGCAGTATTTT. It specifies CASSPRGLDADTQYF.

The chain joins TRBV4-1 to TRBJ2-3, with TRBD2 as a possible D gene (5 bases). CDR3 length equals 15 residues. The germline gives CDR1 MGHRA, CDR2 YSYEKL. Trimming removed 1 base at V and 0 bases at J, with 8 bases between. The CDR3 DNA reads TGCGCCAGCAGCCAAGTTGAGGGAAGCACAGATACGCAGTATTTT. Translation: CASSQVEGSTDTQYF.

The rearrangement joins TRBV24-1 to TRBJ2-1, with a weak D call TRBD2 (5 bases). The germline CDR1 and CDR2 sequences are KGHDR and SFDVKD. The CDR3 runs to 15 residues. V was pared by 6 bases and J by 5 bases, with 16 bases between. The CDR3 bases are TGTGCCACCAGTACTACCGGGATCTCTCACAATGAGCAGTTCTTC. Its protein product is CATSTTGISHNEQFF.

V gene TRBV27 combines with J gene TRBJ2-1; 12 positions match TRBD2. The CDR3 spans 19 residues. V lost 2 bases and J lost 0; bases outside the gene matches: 8. CDR1 and CDR2 from the germline V gene are MNHEY and SMNVEV (reference sequence). CDR3 nucleotide sequence: TGTGCCAGCAGTTTACTCTCTAGCGGGAGGGCCGGCTCCTACAATGAGCAGTTCTTC. Residues: CASSLLSSGRAGSYNEQFF.

The chain uses TRBV6-4 and TRBJ1-4, with TRBD1 matching 7 bases. The CDR3 extends over 15 amino acids. Germline-derived CDR1 and CDR2 are MRHNA and SNTAGT. With V trimmed by 1 base and J by 4 bases, 3 bases remained unmatched. DNA of the CDR3: TGTGCCAGCAGTGACTGGACAGGCTATAATGAAAAACTGTTTTTT. Translated: CASSDWTGYNEKLFF.

V is TRBV5-1 and J is TRBJ1-3; D is unclear. The CDR3 loop spans 15 amino acids. Looked up from germline, CDR1 is SGHRS and CDR2 is YFSETQ. V lost 3 bases, J lost 4 bases, and 14 bases lay in between. CDR3 sequence (DNA): TGCGCCAGCAGCTCAGACGGGAGCCTAGGAAACACCATATATTTT. This gives the protein CASSSDGSLGNTIYF.

This clone appeared once. The chain is built from TRBV18 and TRBJ2-7; no firm D call. V shed 0 bases and J shed 2 bases, with 8 bases lying between them. The CDR3 sequence is 14 residues long. Germline CDR1 and CDR2: KGHSH and LQKENI. CDR3 nucleotide sequence: TGTGCCAGCTCACCACCAGGCACACCCTACGAGCAGTACTTC. Residues: CASSPPGTPYEQYF.